The rows below give T cell receptor beta chains drawn from one sample of a study of shared clonotypes between healthy human individuals. Measured with immunoSEQ multiplex PCR; TCRdb has only the in-frame clones, and not every one. The sample lists about 2.3 million clones, about nine tenths occurring once. Sequenced: naive CD4+ T cells from PBMCs. These receptors originate from a man younger than 35 in good health. Some clones in this sample may be carry-over from other donors' samples. The CDR3 runs from the conserved cysteine through the conserved F or W. D genes are given only for firm matches. Some rows have no size entry. The others give once, few or many, or a class for an expanded clone.

J	V	D	size	CDR3	DNA
TRBJ2-5	TRBV9	TRBD2	-	CASSVEPGGKTQYF	TGTGCCAGCAGCGTAGAACCGGGAGGGAAGACCCAGTACTTC
TRBJ1-2	TRBV20-1	-	-	CSPTVAVSYTF	TGCAGTCCCACCGTTGCAGTAAGCTACACCTTC
TRBJ1-1	TRBV2	-	few	CASSVTPWNTEAFF	TGTGCCAGCAGCGTCACCCCCTGGAACACTGAAGCTTTCTTT
TRBJ1-2	TRBV30	-	-	CAWSERPEVYGYTF	TGTGCCTGGAGTGAACGACCCGAAGTGTACGGCTACACCTTC
TRBJ2-7	TRBV6-6	-	-	CACSRSGSSSYEQYF	TGTGCCTGCAGCCGGAGCGGGTCTAGCTCCTACGAGCAGTACTTC
TRBJ1-1	TRBV29-1	-	-	CSVRTEMNTEAFF	TGCAGCGTTAGGACAGAAATGAACACTGAAGCTTTCTTT
TRBJ2-7	TRBV15	TRBD1	-	CATSRAALGTASYEQYF	TGTGCCACCAGCAGAGCCGCACTCGGGACAGCCTCCTACGAGCAGTACTTC
TRBJ2-4	TRBV25-1	-	-	CASSEVGGVTKNIQYF	TGTGCCAGCAGTGAGGTAGGAGGGGTGACCAAAAACATTCAGTACTTC
TRBJ2-3	TRBV5-1	-	-	CASSLAGSTDTQYF	TGCGCCAGCAGCTTGGCGGGGAGCACAGATACGCAGTATTTT
TRBJ1-5	TRBV18	-	-	CASSPKSADSNQPQHF	TGTGCCAGCTCACCAAAATCCGCCGATAGCAATCAGCCCCAGCATTTT
TRBJ2-7	TRBV5-1	-	-	CASSLDTGNYEQYF	TGCGCCAGCAGCTTGGATACAGGGAACTACGAGCAGTACTTC
TRBJ2-4	TRBV5-4	-	-	CASSIPGSGKNIQYF	TGTGCCAGCAGCATTCCAGGGAGTGGCAAAAACATTCAGTACTTC
TRBJ2-5	TRBV6-1	-	-	CASMAVGSQETQYF	TGTGCCAGCATGGCAGTAGGCTCCCAAGAGACCCAGTACTTC
TRBJ2-7	TRBV28	-	-	CASSPGGTLTYEQYF	TGTGCCAGCAGCCCTGGGGGGACGCTTACCTACGAGCAGTACTTC
TRBJ1-1	TRBV9	-	few	CASSVESGLRNTEAFF	TGTGCCAGCAGCGTAGAATCGGGACTCAGGAACACTGAAGCTTTCTTT
TRBJ1-5	TRBV6-1	-	-	CASSERARQPQHF	TGTGCCAGCAGTGAACGGGCACGACAGCCCCAGCATTTT
TRBJ1-5	TRBV7-2	-	-	CASSLDSNQPQHF	TGTGCCAGCAGCCTGGACAGCAATCAGCCCCAGCATTTT
TRBJ2-1	TRBV6-1	-	-	CASSERYYNEQFF	TGTGCCAGCAGTGAACGGTACTACAATGAGCAGTTCTTC
TRBJ1-6	TRBV28	-	-	CASSFRLLALHF	TGTGCCAGCAGTTTTCGGTTGCTGGCCCTCCACTTT
TRBJ2-7	TRBV28	TRBD1	-	CASSWGGTGDHEQYF	TGTGCCAGCAGTTGGGGTGGGACAGGGGACCACGAGCAGTACTTC
TRBJ2-3	TRBV5-4	TRBD1	-	CASTGTGQITDTQYF	TGTGCCAGCACGGGGACAGGACAAATCACAGATACGCAGTATTTT
TRBJ2-7	TRBV20-1	-	-	CSASRTYEQYF	TGCAGTGCTAGTCGTACATACGAGCAGTACTTC
TRBJ2-1	TRBV10-3	-	once	CAISGGGGNEQFF	TGTGCCATCAGTGGCGGAGGCGGCAATGAGCAGTTCTTC
TRBJ2-2	TRBV7-3	TRBD1	-	CASSSTGHTGELFF	TGTGCCAGCAGCTCGACAGGGCACACCGGGGAGCTGTTTTTT
TRBJ2-1	TRBV5-1	-	-	CASSLEGVSSYNEQFF	TGCGCCAGCAGCTTGGAAGGGGTTAGCTCCTACAATGAGCAGTTCTTC
TRBJ2-7	TRBV11-2	-	-	CASSFQIQGYEQYF	TGTGCCAGCAGCTTTCAGATACAGGGCTACGAGCAGTACTTC
TRBJ2-1	TRBV29-1	-	-	CSVEFRAREQFF	TGCAGCGTTGAATTCAGGGCCCGTGAGCAGTTCTTC
TRBJ1-2	TRBV9	-	-	CASSAGPNTNYGYTF	TGTGCCAGCAGCGCTGGACCCAACACTAACTATGGCTACACCTTC
TRBJ1-1	TRBV6-4	-	-	CASSDAREVAEAFF	TGTGCCAGCAGTGATGCCAGGGAGGTCGCTGAAGCTTTCTTT
TRBJ1-2	TRBV5-8	-	-	CASSLDANPTGGYTF	TGTGCCAGCAGCTTGGATGCGAATCCCACGGGTGGCTACACCTTC
TRBJ2-7	TRBV2	TRBD1	-	CASSIGQGTYEQYF	TGTGCCAGCAGTATTGGACAGGGGACCTACGAGCAGTACTTC